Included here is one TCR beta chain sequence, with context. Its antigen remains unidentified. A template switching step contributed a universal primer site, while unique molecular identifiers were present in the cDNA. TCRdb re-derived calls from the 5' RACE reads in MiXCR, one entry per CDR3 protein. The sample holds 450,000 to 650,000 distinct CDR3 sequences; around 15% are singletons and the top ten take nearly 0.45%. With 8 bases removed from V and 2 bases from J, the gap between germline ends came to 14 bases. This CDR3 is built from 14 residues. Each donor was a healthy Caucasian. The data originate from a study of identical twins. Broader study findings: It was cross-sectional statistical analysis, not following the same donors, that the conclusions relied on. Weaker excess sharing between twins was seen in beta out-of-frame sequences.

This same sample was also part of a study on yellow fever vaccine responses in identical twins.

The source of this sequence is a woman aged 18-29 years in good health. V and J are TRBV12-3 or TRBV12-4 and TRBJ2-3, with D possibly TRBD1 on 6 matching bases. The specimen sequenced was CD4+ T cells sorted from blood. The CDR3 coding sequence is TGTGCCAGCGGGATGGACAGACTCACAGATACGCAGTATTTT. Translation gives CASGMDRLTDTQYF.